The clone carrying this T cell receptor beta chain was recorded many times. Its target is unknown. The source of the sample is a study of early T cells in non-severe SARS-CoV-2 infection. Overall study findings and caveats: The VDJdb matching leaned toward anti-spike CD8 responses and overlooked private and CD4 specificities.

TCRdb re-called the 5' RACE reads through MiXCR, storing one row per CDR3 protein. The data contain fewer than 85,000 distinct CDR3 sequences, around 8.7% of them singletons. CDR3 length: 15 residues. Germline V CDR1 and CDR2: LGHNA, YNFKEQ. V gave up 1 base and J gave up 0 bases, with 9 bases separating them. The TCR sequence derives from an adult who was a healthcare worker with PCR-confirmed SARS-CoV-2 infection or an uninfected control (not recorded which). The rearrangement links TRBV4-2 to TRBJ1-1; D is ambiguous. Sequences were obtained from whole blood. The CDR3 sequence: CASSQGQGLNTEAFF. The CDR3, as DNA: TGTGCCAGCAGCCAAGGACAAGGACTGAACACTGAAGCTTTCTTT.